This T cell receptor (beta chain) was identified in a study of PD-1 blockade in mismatch repair-deficient tumors. Across the whole study: Enrolled about 2013-2017, patients had progressing, pretreated mismatch repair-deficient cancers of 12 to 13 types. Study-wide results and caveats: After pembrolizumab, tumor-resident clones rose rapidly, then generally contracted before radiologic responses.

Profiling relied on immunoSEQ multiplex PCR, and the TCRdb table lists in-frame clones only, not all of them. In the table there are just under 80,000 clones, roughly 80% of which are singletons. Every patient had mismatch repair deficiency by PCR or immunohistochemistry. TCR sequencing covered a few patients who responded to pembrolizumab. Details on this clone: The antigen remains unidentified.

The source is an adult with mismatch repair-deficient cancer. The sequences come from peripheral blood, collected 44 weeks after starting pembrolizumab.

DNA for the CDR3: TGTGCCAGCTCACCACTAAGACCAGGCGATGAGCAGTTCTTC. Its translation: CASSPLRPGDEQFF. The chain is built from TRBV18 and TRBJ2-1; D call uncertain. Trimming took 1 base from V and 8 from J, leaving 12 bases between them. Germline CDR1 KGHSH, CDR2 LQKENI. There are 14 residues in the CDR3.